This TCR beta chain is from a study of blood T cell repertoires in COVID-19. Study as a whole: Italy, Spain and the United States were the sources of the convalescent and acute COVID-19 samples. Sample material is recorded as cDNA or gDNA derived from T cells, B-cell-depleted T cells, or PBMCs.

Methods used by the authors: Researchers report that nucleated cell counts were estimated from reference gene primer amplification. Assay used: immunoSEQ multiplex PCR; TCRdb lists only in-frame clones, some missing. V, J and clone size were drawn from that table, and D and trimming were deduced from the DNA. The table records hundreds of thousands of clones, around 90% of them present only once. The sample comprised peripheral blood. This clonotype originated in a woman aged 25 to 39 with acute or convalescent COVID-19.

CDR3 sequence (DNA): TGTGCCAGCAGTGAATATGGGGGGTTTTTGGCCCTCCACTTT. Protein: CASSEYGGFLALHF. The chain links TRBV25-1 to TRBJ1-6; TRBD1 is a possible D gene (5 bases). This CDR3 is built from 14 residues. V was clipped by 0 bases and J by 14 bases, with 14 bases between them. Germline lookup yields CDR1 MGHDK and CDR2 SYGVNS.